This T cell receptor beta chain was recovered during a study of blood T cell repertoires in COVID-19. Study details: Spain, Italy and the United States supplied samples that represented acute and convalescent COVID-19. PBMCs, B-cell-depleted T cells, or T cells provided the cDNA or gDNA that made up the material.

How the authors handled the data: Reference gene primers were amplified, and this amplification served to estimate nucleated cell counts. Some clones are missing from TCRdb's copy, which holds only in-frame ones; the method was immunoSEQ multiplex PCR. That table gives V, J and clone size, and the DNA gave D and trimming. The data show a few hundred thousand clones, about 91% seen once. This clone was found a few times. The ends lost 2 bases at V and 4 bases at J; junction bases unmatched: 7. Germline V lookup: CDR1 MNHNS, CDR2 SASEGT. This CDR3 spans 16 amino acids. The sequence was collected from a woman aged 30 to 39 who had recovered from COVID-19. The chain uses TRBV6-1 and TRBJ2-3, with 9 nucleotides matching TRBD2. The sample consisted of peripheral blood. CDR3 coding DNA: TGTGCCAGCAGTGAACTGGCGGGGGGGCCTTCAGATACGCAGTATTTT. Amino acid sequence: CASSELAGGPSDTQYF.